Shown below are 22 T cell receptor beta chains from a single sample sequenced in a study of cytomegalovirus exposure and HLA in healthy donors. The PCR had 60 Vbeta and 13 Jbeta primers. The repertoire was sequenced with immunoSEQ multiplex PCR; TCRdb's copy has only in-frame clones and lacks some. The table lists about 200,000 clones, 65% to 85% of them singletons. What was sequenced was PBMCs. These receptor sequences come from a woman aged 30 to 39 in good health and CMV-seronegative.

The gene calls are TRBV6-5 and TRBJ2-7, with 8 nucleotides matching TRBD1. Germline CDR1 MNHEY, CDR2 SVGAGI. After removal of 2 bases from V and 0 bases from J, the junction contained 3 bases not matched to a gene. CDR3 length: 15 residues. CDR3 DNA sequence: TGTGCCAGCAGTTACGGCACAGGGGGCTCCTACGAGCAGTACTTC. This gives the protein CASSYGTGGSYEQYF.

The chain is built from TRBV7-8 and TRBJ2-3, with TRBD1 identical over 8 bases. The V and J ends lost 5 bases and 2 bases, in that order; junction bases with no gene match: 9. This CDR3 is built from 16 residues. Looked up from germline, CDR1 is SGHVS and CDR2 is FQNEAQ. The CDR3 loop reads CASSPKTTGDTDTQYF. The CDR3, as DNA: TGTGCCAGCAGCCCAAAGACGACAGGGGACACAGATACGCAGTATTTT.

The chain has TRBV9 and TRBJ2-1; D is unclear. V was shortened by 4 bases and J by 9 bases, with 11 bases between the two germline ends. The CDR3 is 12 amino acids. Germline CDR1 is SGDLS and CDR2 is YYNGEE. The CDR3 protein is CASSPPPGEQFF. CDR3 DNA sequence: TGTGCCAGCAGCCCACCCCCCGGTGAGCAGTTCTTC.

This clone was seen only a few times. The rearrangement uses TRBV7-2 and TRBJ1-2, with 8 bases fitting TRBD1. The CDR3 is made up of 15 amino acids. Germline-derived CDR1 and CDR2 are SGHTA and FQGNSA. V lost 3 bases, J lost 2 bases, and 5 bases stayed unmatched. The CDR3 DNA is TGTGCCAGCAGCTTTAGGACAGGGTTAAACTATGGCTACACCTTC. Its translation: CASSFRTGLNYGYTF.

The V call is TRBV27, the J call TRBJ2-1; 10 bases are shared with TRBD2. Germline V lookup: CDR1 MNHEY, CDR2 SMNVEV (reference sequence). Germline trimming cut 3 bases from V and 6 bases from J; bases unmatched to any gene: 5. CDR3 length equals 15 residues. CDR3 protein: CASSFGTSVRNEQFF. DNA for the CDR3: TGTGCCAGCAGTTTTGGGACTAGCGTTCGCAATGAGCAGTTCTTC.

V is TRBV28 and J is TRBJ2-1, with D perhaps matching TRBD1 (5 bases). The CDR3 loop spans 11 amino acids. CDR1 and CDR2 from the germline V gene are MDHEN and SYDVKM. V was cut by 6 bases and J by 10 bases, with 10 bases left in between. The CDR3 sequence: CASRKAGEQFF. DNA for the CDR3: TGTGCCAGCAGGAAGGCAGGGGAGCAGTTCTTC.

The genes are TRBV5-6 and TRBJ2-1, with D maybe TRBD2 (6 bases). This CDR3 spans 15 amino acids. Between the trimmed V and J ends, which lost 3 bases and 7 bases, there was a span of 17 bases. Germline V lookup: CDR1 SGHDT, CDR2 YYEEEE. The CDR3 region is CASSSSSFGRNEQFF. The CDR3 DNA reads as TGTGCCAGCAGCTCCTCTAGCTTCGGGAGAAATGAGCAGTTCTTC.

This clone was picked up one time. The CDR3: CASSMGQAVSYGYTF. CDR3 sequence (DNA): TGTGCCAGTAGTATGGGACAGGCCGTAAGCTATGGCTACACCTTC. The V gene is TRBV19, the J gene TRBJ1-2, with 8 bases fitting TRBD1. CDR1 is LNHDA and CDR2 is SQIVND in the germline V gene (reference sequence). Unmatched junction bases numbered 7, after V lost 3 bases and J lost 4 bases. The CDR3 is 15 amino acids.

V and J are TRBV5-5 and TRBJ2-7; TRBD2 matches 8 bases. Germline CDR1 and CDR2: SGHKS and YYEKEE (reference sequence). This CDR3 has 17 residues. Trimming at V came to 0 bases and at J to 1 base, leaving 9 bases not matched to a gene. DNA of the CDR3: TGTGCCAGCAGCTTGGCCTACGGGAGGGCCAGGTCCTACGAGCAGTACTTC. This gives the protein CASSLAYGRARSYEQYF.

The genes are TRBV4-1 and TRBJ2-7; TRBD1 agrees at 9 bases. This CDR3 comprises 16 residues. J lost 1 base, V lost 5 bases, and 9 bases had no gene match. Germline assignment: CDR1 MGHRA and CDR2 YSYEKL. The CDR3 loop is CASSYRTGAVSYEQYF. The CDR3 DNA follows: TGCGCCAGCAGCTATCGGACAGGGGCGGTTTCCTACGAGCAGTACTTC.

The rearrangement joins TRBV4-2 to TRBJ2-1; 10 bases line up with TRBD2. The trim removed 0 bases at V and 7 bases at J, leaving 12 bases unmatched. Germline V gives CDR1 LGHNA, CDR2 YNFKEQ. The CDR3 runs 18 residues. The CDR3 is CASSQDGVAGGLFNEQFF. CDR3 DNA sequence: TGTGCCAGCAGCCAAGATGGTGTAGCGGGAGGTCTCTTTAATGAGCAGTTCTTC.

The chain is built from TRBV9 and TRBJ2-2; 11 positions agree with TRBD2. V gave up 2 bases and J gave up 4 bases; unmatched junction bases: 4. The CDR3 is 16 residues long. Germline V gene lookup returns CDR1 SGDLS and CDR2 YYNGEE. In DNA form, the CDR3 reads TGTGCCAGCAGCGTCGTAGCGGGGGGGCTCACCGGGGAGCTGTTTTTT. This sequence encodes CASSVVAGGLTGELFF.

This clone was seen once. The V gene is TRBV11-2, the J gene TRBJ1-1; D possibly corresponds to TRBD1 (6 bases). The ends were cut back, 5 bases at V and 9 bases at J, with 19 bases in the middle. The CDR3 is made up of 14 amino acids. Germline CDR1 is SGHAT and CDR2 is FQNNGV. This CDR3 reads CASSPRDKTLQAFF. CDR3 bases: TGTGCCAGCAGCCCCCGGGACAAAACGTTACAAGCTTTCTTT.

The sample holds a few counts of this clone. The CDR3 loop is CASSPLQGNQPQHF. The CDR3 DNA reads TGTGCCAGCAGTCCCCTACAGGGCAATCAGCCCCAGCATTTT. The gene calls are TRBV2 and TRBJ1-5; perhaps TRBD1 as D (5 bases). Germline-derived CDR1 and CDR2 are SNHLY and FYNNEI. V was cut by 5 bases and J by 2 bases, with 10 bases left in between. The CDR3 has 14 residues.

The genes are TRBV7-9 and TRBJ1-1; the D gene is possibly TRBD1 (6 bases). Trimming removed 0 bases at V and 7 bases at J, with 9 bases between. The CDR3 totals 13 residues. The germline V gene has CDR1 SEHNR and CDR2 FQNEAQ (reference sequence). CDR3 coding DNA: TGTGCCAGCAGCTTAGCGGGGGCGTTTGAAGCTTTCTTT. This encodes CASSLAGAFEAFF.

This chain connects TRBV28 to TRBJ2-3; D is uncertain. V was cut by 1 base and J by 6 bases, with 5 bases left in between. This CDR3 has 12 amino acids. Germline V gene data show CDR1 as MDHEN and CDR2 as SYDVKM. The CDR3 DNA is TGTGCCAGCAGTTTATTGCGGGATACGCAGTATTTT. This sequence encodes CASSLLRDTQYF.

V is TRBV7-2 and J is TRBJ1-1; tentative D call: TRBD1 (5 bases). This CDR3 is built from 14 residues. Germline CDR1 and CDR2: SGHTA and FQGNSA. V was clipped by 5 bases and J by 0 bases, with 10 bases between them. The CDR3: CASSPRVLNTEAFF. CDR3 coding DNA: TGTGCCAGCAGCCCCAGGGTTTTGAACACTGAAGCTTTCTTT. Full variable domain (outside the CDR3, taken from reference TRBV7-2 and TRBJ1-1): GAGVSQSPSNKVTEKGKDVELRCDPISGHTALYWYRQSLGQGLEFLIYFQGNSAPDKSGLPSDRFSAERTGGSVSTLTIQRTQQEDSAVYLCASSPRVLNTEAFFGQGTRLTVV.

The chain couples TRBV19 to TRBJ1-5, with a tentative D call TRBD1 (5 bases). CDR1 LNHDA and CDR2 SQIVND come from the germline V gene (reference sequence). This CDR3 has 15 residues. The ends were cut back, 5 bases at V and 5 bases at J, with 16 bases in the middle. The CDR3 region is CASSAGFRAHQPQHF. In DNA form, the CDR3 reads TGTGCCAGTAGTGCAGGGTTTAGGGCGCATCAGCCCCAGCATTTT.

The chain employs TRBV2 and TRBJ2-5, with 8 bases fitting TRBD2. From germline, CDR1 is SNHLY and CDR2 FYNNEI. The CDR3 is 16 amino acids. V gave up 6 bases and J gave up 3 bases; unmatched junction bases: 12. The chain's CDR3 is CASRGFLAGAKETQYF. The CDR3 DNA reads TGTGCCAGCAGGGGTTTTCTAGCGGGTGCTAAAGAGACCCAGTACTTC.

In DNA form, the CDR3 reads TGTGCCAGCAGCTGGGGGACAGGGATGAACACTGAAGCTTTCTTT. Protein product: CASSWGTGMNTEAFF. The rearrangement joins TRBV5-6 to TRBJ1-1; 9 bases fit TRBD1. Losses at the gene ends were 3 bases for V and 0 bases for J; bases not matched to a gene: 3. The CDR3 sequence is 15 residues long. Germline values: CDR1 SGHDT, CDR2 YYEEEE.

V is TRBV5-6 and J is TRBJ2-5; the D is unclear. Germline-derived CDR1 and CDR2 are SGHDT and YYEEEE. The CDR3 is made up of 12 amino acids. Trimming shortened V by 4 bases and J by 4 bases, and 8 bases separated the two germline ends. DNA for the CDR3: TGTGCCAGCAGCGGCTCGGGAGAGACCCAGTACTTC. Residues: CASSGSGETQYF.

The chain's CDR3 is CSVSRRPPSTEAFF. The CDR3 DNA is TGCAGCGTGAGCAGACGGCCGCCTAGCACTGAAGCTTTCTTT. The rearrangement uses TRBV29-1 and TRBJ1-1; the D is unclear. V dropped 6 bases and J dropped 4 bases, with 18 bases sitting between them. The CDR3 has 14 amino acids. Looked up from germline, CDR1 is SQVTM and CDR2 is ANQGSEA.